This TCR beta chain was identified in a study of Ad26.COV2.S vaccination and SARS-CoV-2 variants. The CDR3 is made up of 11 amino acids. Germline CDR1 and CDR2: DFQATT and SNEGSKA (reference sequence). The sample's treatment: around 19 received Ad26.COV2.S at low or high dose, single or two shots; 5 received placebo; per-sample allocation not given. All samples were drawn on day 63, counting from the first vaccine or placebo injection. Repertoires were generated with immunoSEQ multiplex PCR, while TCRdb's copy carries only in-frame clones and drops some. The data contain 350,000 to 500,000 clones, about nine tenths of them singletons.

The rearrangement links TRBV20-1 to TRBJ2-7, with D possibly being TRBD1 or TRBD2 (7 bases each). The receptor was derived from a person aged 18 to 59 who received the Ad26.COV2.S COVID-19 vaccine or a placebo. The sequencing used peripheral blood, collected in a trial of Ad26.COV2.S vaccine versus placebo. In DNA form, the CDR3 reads TGCAGCCAACAGGGGAGGGGGGAGCAGTACTTC. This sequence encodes CSQQGRGEQYF.